This record concerns one TCR beta chain sequence. Its target is unknown. V shed 5 bases and J shed 6 bases, with 6 bases lying between them. Germline V gene sequence: CDR1 LGHNT, CDR2 FRNRAP. The CDR3 is made up of 11 amino acids. The sample originates from a study of T cells in localized non-small cell lung cancer. Study-wide results and limits: There were a median around 60 of the top 100 tumor clones appearing in adjacent lung.

Some clones are missing from TCRdb's copy, which holds only in-frame ones; the method was immunoSEQ multiplex PCR. This table has approximately 72,000 clones, around four fifths appearing once. The rearrangement joins TRBV12-5 to TRBJ2-3; no firm D call. The input for sequencing was peripheral blood, taken before any cancer treatment. The clonotype comes from a female donor older than 55 with stage I lung adenocarcinoma. This CDR3 reads CASGQVDTQYF. In DNA, the CDR3 is TGTGCTAGTGGTCAGGTGGATACGCAGTATTTT.